Below, 20 T cell receptor beta chains from the same sample are listed, as sequenced in a study of T cells expressing NK-cell markers. Reanalyzing the 5' RACE reads, TCRdb keeps one entry per CDR3 protein, without DNA. Its table lists 300,000 to 500,000 distinct CDR3 sequences. Sequenced material: blood T cells: a sorted CD56 or NKG2C T cell subset, CD4+ or CD8+ T cells, or bulk PBMC T cells (not recorded which). These receptors originate from a woman in her forties or fifties in good health.

This chain joins TRBV20-1 and TRBJ2-5; TCRdb proposes TRBD1, but this gene call is untestable without DNA. Germline CDR1 DFQATT, CDR2 SNEGSKA (reference sequence). The CDR3 extends over 15 amino acids. Here the CDR3 reads CSAARTGQMQETQYF.

The chain couples TRBV7-3 to TRBJ2-2; with no DNA, the TCRdb D assignment of TRBD2 cannot be verified. This CDR3 is 19 amino acids long. CDR1 is SGHTA, CDR2 FQGTGA, per germline. The CDR3 region is CASSPVTGTSGRNTGELFF.

The chain is built from TRBV5-1 and TRBJ1-6; the TRBD1 assignment by TCRdb is unverifiable without DNA. Germline CDR1 SGHRS, CDR2 YFSETQ. The CDR3 loop spans 14 amino acids. Here the CDR3 reads CASSDGTGNSPLHF.

CDR3 sequence: CASSLRLGSPYEQYF. The chain is built from TRBV3-1 and TRBJ2-7; TCRdb designates TRBD1, a call that cannot be tested without DNA. The CDR3 spans 15 residues. Per germline, CDR1 LGHDT and CDR2 YNNKEL (reference sequence).

The V gene is TRBV30, the J gene TRBJ2-2; the TCRdb D gene call, TRBD2, has no DNA to confirm it. Germline CDR1 is GTSNPN and CDR2 is SVGIG (reference sequence). The CDR3 covers 14 residues. The CDR3 loop reads CAWSTGTSSGELFF. The full variable domain, in which reference TRBV30 and TRBJ2-2 provide the parts outside the CDR3, is SQTIHQWPATLVQPVGSPLSLECTVEGTSNPNLYWYRQAAGRGLQLLFYSVGIGQISSEVPQNLSASRPQDRQFILSSKKLLLSDSGFYLCAWSTGTSSGELFFGEGSRLTVL.

The chain is built from TRBV3-1 and TRBJ2-1. The CDR3 is 13 amino acids. In germline, CDR1 is LGHDT, CDR2 YNNKEL (reference sequence). CDR3: CASSRLVHNEQFF.

The V call is TRBV5-6, the J call TRBJ2-3; no DNA is available, so the TRBD2 call from TCRdb remains unchecked. The CDR3 has 16 residues. Germline V CDR1 and CDR2: SGHDT, YYEEEE. The CDR3 protein is CASTNALAGGPDTQYF.

This chain connects TRBV4-1 to TRBJ2-1; with no DNA, the TCRdb D assignment of TRBD1 cannot be verified. Germline lookup yields CDR1 MGHRA and CDR2 YSYEKL. The CDR3 is 15 amino acids. CDR3 region: CASSQDRGRGSEQFF.

The J gene is TRBJ2-3, the V gene TRBV20-1; TCRdb returns TRBD1, unconfirmable since there is no DNA. The CDR3 has 12 amino acids. Germline lookup yields CDR1 DFQATT and CDR2 SNEGSKA (reference sequence). This CDR3 is CSARPRSDTQYF.

This chain uses TRBV18 with TRBJ2-1. The germline gives CDR1 KGHSH, CDR2 LQKENI. The CDR3 has 16 residues. CDR3: CASSPLGGRAYNEQFF.

The gene calls are TRBV9 and TRBJ2-1; TCRdb's D gene call, TRBD2, goes unchecked for lack of DNA. CDR3 length: 15 amino acids. Germline assignment: CDR1 SGDLS and CDR2 YYNGEE. The CDR3 loop is CASSVGTSSTNEQFF.

The genes are TRBV4-1 and TRBJ2-7; as DNA is missing, the TRBD2 call by TCRdb cannot be tested. The CDR3 sequence is 14 residues long. The germline V gene encodes CDR1 MGHRA and CDR2 YSYEKL. CDR3 sequence: CASSQEDGGGEQYF.

V is TRBV7-2 and J is TRBJ2-7; the TCRdb call, TRBD2, lacks DNA for checking. CDR1 is SGHTA and CDR2 is FQGNSA in the germline V gene. The length of the CDR3 is 16 residues. CDR3 loop: CASSLGFSLFSYEQYF. Full variable domain (rest looked up from reference TRBV7-2 and TRBJ2-7): GAGVSQSPSNKVTEKGKDVELRCDPISGHTALYWYRQSLGQGLEFLIYFQGNSAPDKSGLPSDRFSAERTGGSVSTLTIQRTQQEDSAVYLCASSLGFSLFSYEQYFGPGTRLTVT.

V is TRBV5-1 and J is TRBJ1-1. CDR1 and CDR2 from the germline V gene are SGHRS and YFSETQ. CDR3 length: 14 residues. The CDR3 sequence is CASSSGPTGTEAFF.

J is TRBJ2-3 and V is TRBV10-3; no DNA is available, so the TRBD2 call from TCRdb remains unchecked. The germline gives CDR1 ENHRY, CDR2 SYGVKD. The CDR3 totals 17 residues. CDR3 protein: CAISQSPGLAGELTQYF.

The rearrangement links TRBV7-2 to TRBJ1-2. Germline V gives CDR1 SGHTA, CDR2 FQGNSA. The CDR3 spans 14 residues. CDR3 loop: CASSLGPGKNGYTF.

The chain joins TRBV6-2 or TRBV6-3 to TRBJ1-1. Germline loops: CDR1 MNHEY, CDR2 SVGEGT. The CDR3 covers 17 residues. The CDR3 sequence: CASSQQHGGVYNTEAFF.

This chain uses TRBV30 with TRBJ2-2; checking the TCRdb D call of TRBD2 is not possible without DNA. From germline, CDR1 is GTSNPN and CDR2 SVGIG (reference sequence). The CDR3 has 14 amino acids. This chain's CDR3 is CAIEVLGVGGELFF.

The CDR3 loop is CASSFLNVNEQFF. This sequence joins TRBV5-5 and TRBJ2-1. The CDR3 totals 13 residues. Germline V CDR1 and CDR2: SGHKS, YYEKEE (reference sequence).

The chain has TRBV27 and TRBJ2-3; TCRdb designates TRBD1, a call that cannot be tested without DNA. The CDR3 is 17 amino acids. The germline CDR1 and CDR2 sequences are MNHEY and SMNVEV (reference sequence). CDR3: CASSSAGQAISTDTQYF.